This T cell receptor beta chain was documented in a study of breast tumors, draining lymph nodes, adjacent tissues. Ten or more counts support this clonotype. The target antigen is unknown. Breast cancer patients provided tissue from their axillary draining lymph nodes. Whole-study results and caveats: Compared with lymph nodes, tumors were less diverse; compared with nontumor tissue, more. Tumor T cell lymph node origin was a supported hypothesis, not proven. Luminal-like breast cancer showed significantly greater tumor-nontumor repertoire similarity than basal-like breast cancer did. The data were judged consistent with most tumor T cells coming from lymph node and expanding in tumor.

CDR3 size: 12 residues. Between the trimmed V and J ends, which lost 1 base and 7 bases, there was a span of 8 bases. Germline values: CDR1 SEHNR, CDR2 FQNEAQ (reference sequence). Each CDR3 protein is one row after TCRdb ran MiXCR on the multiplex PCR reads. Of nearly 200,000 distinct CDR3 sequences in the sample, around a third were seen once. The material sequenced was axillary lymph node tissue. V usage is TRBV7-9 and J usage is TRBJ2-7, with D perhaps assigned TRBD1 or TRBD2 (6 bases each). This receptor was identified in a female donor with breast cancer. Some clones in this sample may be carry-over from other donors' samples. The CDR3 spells CASSLEGGEQYF. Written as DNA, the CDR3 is TGTGCCAGCAGCTTAGAAGGGGGGGAGCAGTACTTC.